This T cell receptor beta chain originates from a study of glioma-infiltrating T cells. Amplification of TCR alpha and beta CDR3 regions from RNA used iRepertoire nested multiplex PCR. MiXCR was run by TCRdb on the multiplex PCR reads, yielding one entry per CDR3 protein. Altogether about 140,000 distinct CDR3 sequences are present, more than 35% being singletons, with the ten largest covering over 15%. Germline V gene lookup returns CDR1 SQVTM and CDR2 ANQGSEA. V shed 2 bases, J shed 3 bases, and the junction held 3 bases outside the gene matches. The CDR3 length is 14 residues. The TCR comes from a human donor with low-grade glioma or glioblastoma, undergoing nonglioma brain surgery, or in good health (not recorded which). Sequenced input: glioma tissue, nonneoplastic brain tissue, or PBMCs (not recorded which). The chain couples TRBV29-1 to TRBJ2-1, with 8 positions matching TRBD2. The CDR3 loop reads CSVETSGIYNEQFF. The CDR3 coding sequence is TGCAGCGTTGAAACTAGCGGAATCTACAATGAGCAGTTCTTC.